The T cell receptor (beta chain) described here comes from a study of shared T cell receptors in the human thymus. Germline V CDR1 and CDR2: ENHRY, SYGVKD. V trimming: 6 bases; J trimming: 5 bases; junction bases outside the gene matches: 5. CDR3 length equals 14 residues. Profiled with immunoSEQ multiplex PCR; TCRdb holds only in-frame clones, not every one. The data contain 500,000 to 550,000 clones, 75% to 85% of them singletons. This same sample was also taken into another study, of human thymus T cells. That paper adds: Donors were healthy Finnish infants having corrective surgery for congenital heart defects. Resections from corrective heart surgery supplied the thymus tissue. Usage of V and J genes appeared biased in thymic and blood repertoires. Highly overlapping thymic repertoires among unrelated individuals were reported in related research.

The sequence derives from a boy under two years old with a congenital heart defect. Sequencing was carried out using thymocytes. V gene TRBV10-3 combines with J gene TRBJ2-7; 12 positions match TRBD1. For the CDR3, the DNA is TGTGCCATCAGCCCTAGGGACAGGGGGCACGAGCAGTACTTC. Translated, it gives CAISPRDRGHEQYF.